This is a list of T cell receptor beta chains from one sample in a study of blood T cell repertoires in COVID-19. This table comes from immunoSEQ multiplex PCR, and its TCRdb copy is limited to in-frame clones, with some not included. The sample comprises 200,000 to 300,000 clones, over 75% of which are singletons, and less than 10% rests with the top ten. Specimen: peripheral blood. These receptor sequences come from a human donor in a cohort sampled during active COVID-19. Both conserved end residues are part of each CDR3.

J | V | CDR3
TRBJ2-3 | TRBV12-3/TRBV12-4 | CASSLTTGDTQYF
TRBJ2-6 | TRBV19 | CASSIGGAGANVLTF
TRBJ2-1 | TRBV5-4 | CASSLSGTSSYNEQFF
TRBJ2-7 | TRBV28 | CASTLPGREQYF
TRBJ2-1 | TRBV3-1/TRBV3-2 | CASSHPLAGRYNEQFF
TRBJ2-2 | TRBV12-3/TRBV12-4 | CASSLVVRGELFF
TRBJ1-4 | TRBV19 | CASSPSRARGRNEKLFF
TRBJ2-2 | TRBV5-5 | CASSQRVDPGGELFF
TRBJ1-5 | TRBV7-2 | CASSLVQGLYQPQHF
TRBJ2-2 | TRBV24-1 | CATGRVGNTGELFF
TRBJ2-5 | TRBV12-5 | CASALQETQYF
TRBJ1-1 | TRBV19 | CASSMMGRNTEAFF
TRBJ1-6 | TRBV15 | CATRGTGYNSPLHF
TRBJ1-1 | TRBV7-2 | CASSERPNTEAFF
TRBJ2-7 | TRBV4-1 | CASSRTGTPGQYF
TRBJ1-2 | TRBV7-8 | CASSILQDANYGYTF
TRBJ2-7 | TRBV29-1 | CSVLRQGGTYEQYF
TRBJ1-5 | TRBV4-3 | CASSLGTGVLSNQPQHF
TRBJ2-3 | TRBV7-2 | CASSPDSTPLDTQYF
TRBJ2-1 | TRBV5-5 | CASSLTGERREQFF
TRBJ1-3 | TRBV11-2 | CASGEPFSGNTIYF
TRBJ1-2 | TRBV12-3/TRBV12-4 | CASSLWSYGYTF
TRBJ1-2 | TRBV6-5 | CASSRQGEVGYGYTF
TRBJ2-5 | TRBV28 | CASIQGREETQYF
TRBJ2-4 | TRBV6-6 | CASSYSGGAKNIQYF
TRBJ2-7 | TRBV28 | CASRAGTGVDYEQYF
TRBJ2-1 | TRBV18 | CASSPPWLAGGNEQFF
TRBJ1-2 | TRBV6-1 | CASSEVVRGYTF
TRBJ2-1 | TRBV29-1 | CSVVRVSYNEQFF
TRBJ2-5 | TRBV5-1 | CASSYGTDQGAETQYF
TRBJ1-5 | TRBV4-3 | CASSQDLSGSGQPQHF
TRBJ2-7 | TRBV27 | CASSSQSYEQYF
TRBJ1-4 | TRBV4-3 | CASSQDAAGLNEKLFF
TRBJ1-5 | TRBV7-8 | CASSLVLGLNQPQHF
TRBJ1-3 | TRBV4-3 | CASSQVGVGSGNTIYF
TRBJ2-1 | TRBV5-1 | CASSSVTGSNEQFF
TRBJ2-5 | TRBV7-2 | CASSSRWGRGETQYF
TRBJ1-2 | TRBV5-1 | CASSGQGDGYTF
TRBJ1-1 | TRBV4-2 | CASSQDRGNTEAFF
TRBJ2-5 | TRBV3-1/TRBV3-2 | CASSRGQARETQYF
TRBJ1-3 | TRBV9 | CASSAGGAFGNTIYF
TRBJ2-5 | TRBV24-1 | CATSAGGETQYF
TRBJ1-2 | TRBV9 | CASSVAGYGYTF
TRBJ1-5 | TRBV24-1 | CATSDLDRVGSNQPQHF
TRBJ2-6 | TRBV2 | CASSEVGRQGAIRGANVLTF
TRBJ2-1 | TRBV5-4 | CASSSPSGGAGEQFF
TRBJ1-2 | TRBV28 | CASSVQENYGYTF
TRBJ2-3 | TRBV7-2 | CASSRGRRADTQYF
TRBJ1-5 | TRBV2 | CASGGGDNQPQHF
TRBJ1-1 | TRBV19 | CASSILSGGQVNTEAFF
TRBJ2-7 | TRBV9 | CASSVDPAGGLKSYEQYF
TRBJ2-7 | TRBV7-6 | CASSFASGPYEQYF
TRBJ1-2 | TRBV5-8 | CASSPTQYGYTF
TRBJ1-4 | TRBV2 | CASSGGLVGKLFF
TRBJ1-1 | TRBV4-1 | CASSQGQVRANTEAFF
TRBJ2-1 | TRBV7-7 | CASSGGVGLALSEQFF
TRBJ1-3 | TRBV18 | CASSPSPGGNTIYF
TRBJ2-5 | TRBV5-6 | CASSLQTTGVTQYF
TRBJ2-3 | TRBV9 | CASSAAIDTQYF